The rows below give T cell receptor beta chains drawn from one sample of a study of CD8 T cells in ankylosing spondylitis. Using its own MiXCR run on the 5' RACE reads, TCRdb lists one record per CDR3 protein. Here the sample spans about 360,000 distinct CDR3 sequences, 20% to 25% being singletons. Sequencing was performed on blood, either unsorted or a sorted T cell fraction (not recorded which). These receptors were collected from a male donor with ankylosing spondylitis or in good health (not recorded which). Each CDR3 is given with its conserved first and last residue. A D gene is named only where the DNA matches it firmly. Clone size is given for some rows only: seen once, a few or many times, or a class if the clone is expanded.

DNA,CDR3,size,J,V,D
TGCAGTGCTCACACTCTACTAGCGGGGCTGCCCAGTGAGCAGTTCTTC,CSAHTLLAGLPSEQFF,few,TRBJ2-1,TRBV20-1,TRBD2
TGTGCCAGCAGCTTCGACAGGGTCGGCCAAGAGACCCAGTACTTC,CASSFDRVGQETQYF,few,TRBJ2-5,TRBV7-8,TRBD1
TGCAGTGCTCGAGACAGGGCTAGCGCCTTCCAAGAGACCCAGTACTTC,CSARDRASAFQETQYF,few,TRBJ2-5,TRBV20-1,NA
TGTGCCAGCAGCCAATATCAGGGGGCCTACAATGAGCAGTTCTTC,CASSQYQGAYNEQFF,few,TRBJ2-1,TRBV3-1,TRBD1
TGCAGTGCCGAAGGCGCAGGGACCAACTATGGCTACACCTTC,CSAEGAGTNYGYTF,NA,TRBJ1-2,TRBV20-1,NA
TGTGCCAGCAGCTCACGGGCAGAACCCTACGAGCAGTACTTC,CASSSRAEPYEQYF,NA,TRBJ2-7,TRBV7-9,NA
TGTGCCAGCAGAGAGGGGGCGGGACCGAGCACAGATACGCAGTATTTT,CASREGAGPSTDTQYF,NA,TRBJ2-3,TRBV7-2,NA
TGTGCCAGCAGCGGGGAAGGGGGCACAGATACGCAGTATTTT,CASSGEGGTDTQYF,few,TRBJ2-3,TRBV9,NA
TGTGCCAGCAGCTCCCAGACTAGCGGGGGGGCATTTGAGCAGTTCTTC,CASSSQTSGGAFEQFF,NA,TRBJ2-1,TRBV7-8,TRBD2
TGTGCCACCAGCAGAGAAAGGGGGGGAACTAATGAGCAGTTCTTC,CATSRERGGTNEQFF,many,TRBJ2-1,TRBV15,NA
TGCAGTGCTAGACCAGATCAAGGACAGGGCGATTCCGGGACTAGCGGGGATACGCAGTATTTT,CSARPDQGQGDSGTSGDTQYF,NA,TRBJ2-3,TRBV20-1,TRBD2
TGTGCCAGCAGCCAATCGGGTTATCAGCCCCAGCATTTT,CASSQSGYQPQHF,NA,TRBJ1-5,TRBV16,NA
TGTGCCAGCAGTTTAGGGACAGGGATCACAGATACGCAGTATTTT,CASSLGTGITDTQYF,NA,TRBJ2-3,TRBV12-3/TRBV12-4,TRBD1
TGTGCCAGCAGTTACGTTCTAGCGGAAACCCTTACTTGGGGCACAGATACGCAGTATTTT,CASSYVLAETLTWGTDTQYF,few,TRBJ2-3,TRBV6-2/TRBV6-3,TRBD2
TGCGCCAGCAGTGAAGAGCCCGCCACAGATACGCAGTATTTT,CASSEEPATDTQYF,NA,TRBJ2-3,TRBV10-2,NA
TGTGCCAGCAGTTCAACTCTAGCGGGGGGGCCAGATGAGCAGTTCTTC,CASSSTLAGGPDEQFF,NA,TRBJ2-1,TRBV12-3/TRBV12-4,TRBD2
TGTGCCAGCAGTGAACTACGGGTTATAGGGACTGAAGCTTTCTTT,CASSELRVIGTEAFF,NA,TRBJ1-1,TRBV6-1,NA
TGTGCCACCAGCAGAGGAGGGGGGGCCCCCTACAATGAGCAGTTCTTC,CATSRGGGAPYNEQFF,NA,TRBJ2-1,TRBV15,NA
TGTGCCAGCTCCCCCGGCCCGGGGACGAGAGAGCAGTACTTC,CASSPGPGTREQYF,few,TRBJ2-7,TRBV18,NA
TGTGCCAGCAGTGAAGGACAGGGGGAGCGTGAGCAGTTCTTC,CASSEGQGEREQFF,NA,TRBJ2-1,TRBV2,TRBD1
TGTGCCAGCAGCTTACCATTAACGGGAGCCTACAATGAGCAGTTCTTC,CASSLPLTGAYNEQFF,few,TRBJ2-1,TRBV7-9,NA
TGTGCCAGCAGACTCTCGGGGGGCGGATACAATGAGCAGTTCTTC,CASRLSGGGYNEQFF,few,TRBJ2-1,TRBV12-3/TRBV12-4,NA
TGTGCCAGCAGTTTGAGGGGGGATGCGGATGGCTACACCTTC,CASSLRGDADGYTF,NA,TRBJ1-2,TRBV12-3/TRBV12-4,NA
TGCGCCAGCAGCCTAACCGCGGGGGATAACAATGAGCAGTTCTTC,CASSLTAGDNNEQFF,NA,TRBJ2-1,TRBV5-1,TRBD2
TGTGCCAGCAGCTTAGAGGGCCCTATCTACGAGCAGTACTTC,CASSLEGPIYEQYF,NA,TRBJ2-7,TRBV13,NA
TGTGCCGCCGCAAGGGGGCTCGAGCAGTACTTC,CAAARGLEQYF,NA,TRBJ2-7,TRBV12-3/TRBV12-4,TRBD1
TGCAGTGCTAGAGGGCAGGGCCCCCTCTTATTTGCTGAAGCTTTCTTT,CSARGQGPLLFAEAFF,NA,TRBJ1-1,TRBV20-1,NA
TGTGCCACCAGTGAAACGACAGAAAACTACAATGAGCAGTTCTTC,CATSETTENYNEQFF,few,TRBJ2-1,TRBV24-1,NA
TGTGCCAGCAGCGCTCGGGACAGGGGTAATAATGAGCAGTTCTTC,CASSARDRGNNEQFF,NA,TRBJ2-1,TRBV21-1,NA
TGCGCCAGCAGCCATACAGGGGAAACCTACGAGCAGTACTTC,CASSHTGETYEQYF,few,TRBJ2-7,TRBV4-1,TRBD1
TGTGCCAGCAGACTCAACTTAGCGGGATACAATGAGCAGTTCTTC,CASRLNLAGYNEQFF,few,TRBJ2-1,TRBV27,TRBD2
TGTGCCAGCAGCTGGTCGGGACTAGGAGAGACCCAGTACTTC,CASSWSGLGETQYF,NA,TRBJ2-5,TRBV7-2,TRBD2